Each of the 31 T cell receptor beta chains below was sequenced from the same sample in a study of post-analysis software for immune sequencing data. Prepared TCR beta cDNA libraries contained unique molecular identifiers. One entry per CDR3 protein results from TCRdb running MiXCR on the PCR reads. This sample has 150,000 or so distinct CDR3 sequences, with under 40% found just once. This specimen consisted of blood, obtained after autologous hematopoietic stem cell transplantation. The receptor source for this set is a girl aged 5 to 17 with multiple sclerosis.

This clonotype occurred a few times. The chain is built from TRBV6-5 and TRBJ2-1; 7 nucleotides align to TRBD2. This CDR3 comprises 16 residues. With V trimmed by 4 bases and J by 0 bases, 6 bases remained unmatched. The germline gives CDR1 MNHEY, CDR2 SVGAGI. The CDR3 nucleotides are TGTGCCAGCAGTTCCCCAGCGGGACCCTCCTACAATGAGCAGTTCTTC. Protein sequence: CASSSPAGPSYNEQFF.

This clonotype was recorded many times. The gene calls are TRBV29-1 and TRBJ1-2; 8 bases fit TRBD1. With 6 bases clipped from V and 3 bases from J, the junction kept 9 bases outside the gene matches. CDR1 is SQVTM, CDR2 ANQGSEA, per germline. The CDR3 consists of 14 residues. The DNA of the CDR3 is TGCAGCGTGGCCGACAGGGGAAGACACTATGGCTACACCTTC. Translating it yields CSVADRGRHYGYTF.

The V gene is TRBV5-6, the J gene TRBJ2-2, with 12 bases matching TRBD1. Trimming cost V 2 bases and J 3 bases; bases outside gene matches: 2. The CDR3 sequence is 16 residues long. Per the germline V gene, CDR1 is SGHDT and CDR2 is YYEEEE. CDR3 region: CASSFGTGGDTGELFF. The CDR3 nucleotides are TGTGCCAGCAGCTTTGGGACAGGGGGCGACACCGGGGAGCTGTTTTTT.

This clonotype appeared a few times. The chain carries TRBV20-1 and TRBJ2-7; D is possibly TRBD1 or TRBD2 (5 bases each). Trimming removed 2 bases from V and 2 bases from J, with 7 bases in between. This CDR3 contains 12 residues. Per germline, CDR1 DFQATT and CDR2 SNEGSKA (reference sequence). DNA of the CDR3: TGCAGTGCTAGAAAGGGACCCTACGAGCAGTACTTC. Its translation is CSARKGPYEQYF.

This clonotype was recorded once. One end of the junction fails to match germline, which may point to a read error. The rearrangement uses TRBV20-1 and TRBJ2-3; the D gene could be TRBD1 or TRBD2 (5 bases each). Germline V lookup: CDR1 DFQATT, CDR2 SNEGSKA (reference sequence). The length of the CDR3 is 12 residues. The DNA for the CDR3 is TGCAGGGCTAGAGGGACCACAGATACGCAGTATTTT. Protein product: CRARGTTDTQYF.

This clonotype was detected only a few times. The rearrangement uses TRBV9 and TRBJ1-5; 8 bases match TRBD1. The CDR3 is 14 residues long. J gave up 3 bases and V 3 bases, and 2 bases lay outside the gene matches. CDR1 is SGDLS, CDR2 YYNGEE, per germline. CDR3 DNA sequence: TGTGCCAGCAGCGCGGGACAGGACAATCAGCCCCAGCATTTT. Protein product: CASSAGQDNQPQHF.

This clonotype was seen a handful of times. V usage is TRBV7-2 and J usage is TRBJ2-5; no clear D gene. CDR3 length equals 14 residues. Germline V CDR1 and CDR2: SGHTA, FQGNSA. The germline V and J ends were trimmed by 0 bases and 3 bases, with 8 bases remaining between them. The CDR3 loop is CASSLALTEETQYF. The CDR3 DNA is TGTGCCAGCAGCTTAGCGCTGACTGAAGAGACCCAGTACTTC. The full variable domain, completed using reference TRBV7-2 and TRBJ2-5, is GAGVSQSPSNKVTEKGKDVELRCDPISGHTALYWYRQSLGQGLEFLIYFQGNSAPDKSGLPSDRFSAERTGGSVSTLTIQRTQQEDSAVYLCASSLALTEETQYFGPGTRLLVL.

A few counts support this clonotype. This chain uses TRBV5-1 with TRBJ2-5, with 7 positions matching TRBD2. Germline V gene sequence: CDR1 SGHRS, CDR2 YFSETQ. J gave up 2 bases and V 0 bases, and 4 bases lay outside the gene matches. CDR3 length: 15 residues. The CDR3 nucleotides are TGCGCCAGCAGCTTGGGGCCTAGCGGACAAGAGACCCAGTACTTC. As protein: CASSLGPSGQETQYF. Filled out from reference TRBV5-1 and TRBJ2-5, the complete variable domain reads KAGVTQTPRYLIKTRGQQVTLSCSPISGHRSVSWYQQTPGQGLQFLFEYFSETQRNKGNFPGRFSGRQFSNSRSEMNVSTLELGDSALYLCASSLGPSGQETQYFGPGTRLLVL.

The chain combines TRBV7-2 with TRBJ2-5, with TRBD1 identical over 7 bases. Germline CDR1 reads SGHTA; CDR2 reads FQGNSA. Losses at the gene ends were 4 bases for V and 1 base for J; bases not matched to a gene: 9. The CDR3 spans 16 residues. The CDR3: CASSSTGAAFQETQYF. CDR3 DNA sequence: TGTGCCAGCAGCTCTACAGGGGCCGCCTTCCAAGAGACCCAGTACTTC.

The V gene is TRBV4-2, the J gene TRBJ2-1, with 13 positions matching TRBD2. Germline lookup yields CDR1 LGHNA and CDR2 YNFKEQ. J lost 7 bases, V lost 5 bases, and 8 bases had no gene match. The CDR3 totals 16 residues. The CDR3 loop is CASSERTSGGANEQFF. CDR3 sequence (DNA): TGTGCCAGCAGCGAAAGAACTAGCGGGGGGGCGAATGAGCAGTTCTTC.

This clonotype was counted once. The chain couples TRBV3-1 to TRBJ2-3; D gene uncertain. V was pared by 4 bases and J by 0 bases, with 20 bases between. Germline values: CDR1 LGHDT, CDR2 YNNKEL (reference sequence). The CDR3 runs to 18 residues. The CDR3 loop reads CASSPPVAEDSSTDTQYF. The CDR3 DNA reads as TGTGCCAGCAGCCCCCCGGTGGCAGAAGATTCTAGCACAGATACGCAGTATTTT.

The sample holds many counts of this clonotype. This rearrangement joins TRBV29-1 to TRBJ2-7; D perhaps matches TRBD1 (5 bases). Germline values: CDR1 SQVTM, CDR2 ANQGSEA. Deletions cut 4 bases from V and 2 bases from J, with 6 bases between. CDR3 length equals 11 residues. CDR3 region: CSVGTTYEQYF. Written as DNA, the CDR3 is TGCAGCGTTGGGACAACCTACGAGCAGTACTTC.

This chain connects TRBV29-1 to TRBJ1-1; 7 bases map to TRBD1. The germline V gene encodes CDR1 SQVTM and CDR2 ANQGSEA. CDR3 size: 11 residues. V lost 6 bases, J lost 5 bases, and 3 bases stayed unmatched. CDR3 coding DNA: TGCAGCGTATTGACAGGGACTGAAGCTTTCTTT. Translating it yields CSVLTGTEAFF.

This clonotype has at least ten counts. The rearrangement uses TRBV28 and TRBJ2-6; D remains unclear. Germline V CDR1 and CDR2: MDHEN, SYDVKM. The V and J ends lost 2 bases and 0 bases respectively, with 5 bases between them. The CDR3 is made up of 15 amino acids. CDR3 nucleotides: TGTGCCAGCAGTTTAGCTCTCTCTGGGGCCAACGTCCTGACTTTC. This codes for CASSLALSGANVLTF. Using reference TRBV28 and TRBJ2-6 for the parts outside the CDR3, the full variable domain is DVKVTQSSRYLVKRTGEKVFLECVQDMDHENMFWYRQDPGLGLRLIYFSYDVKMKEKGDIPEGYSVSREKKERFSLILESASTNQTSMYLCASSLALSGANVLTFGAGSRLTVL.

This clonotype was counted between two and nine times. The chain is built from TRBV20-1 and TRBJ2-1; D perhaps matches TRBD2 (6 bases). The CDR3 sequence is 14 residues long. Germline values: CDR1 DFQATT, CDR2 SNEGSKA (reference sequence). The V end lost 6 bases, the J end lost 2 bases, and 14 bases lay between the germline ends. This chain's CDR3 is CSAVAEGAYNEQFF. The CDR3 DNA follows: TGCAGTGCGGTAGCGGAAGGGGCCTACAATGAGCAGTTCTTC.

This chain connects TRBV20-1 to TRBJ1-1; weak D call: TRBD1 (5 bases). The V and J ends lost 5 bases and 6 bases respectively, with 22 bases between them. The CDR3 is 15 amino acids. From germline, CDR1 is DFQATT and CDR2 SNEGSKA (reference sequence). CDR3 residues: CSAFPGTLLLSEAFF. The CDR3 DNA reads TGCAGTGCTTTCCCCGGGACCCTCCTATTGTCTGAAGCTTTCTTT.

This clonotype was observed a single time. A much bigger clone sits one base away, suggesting this may be a read error. The chain recombines TRBV7-2 with TRBJ2-7; 9 bases map to TRBD2. This CDR3 spans 14 amino acids. Trimming removed 3 bases from V and 3 bases from J; junction bases left unmatched: 3. CDR1 and CDR2 (germline): SGHTA, FQGNSA. The CDR3 region is CASSLGLAVYEQYF. The DNA for the CDR3 is TGTGCCAGCAGCTTGGGACTAGCTGTCTACGAGCAGTACTTC.

This sequence joins TRBV4-2 and TRBJ1-1; TRBD1 might be the D (6 bases). The CDR3 is 15 residues long. Germline V gives CDR1 LGHNA, CDR2 YNFKEQ. Trimming took 2 bases from V and 4 from J, leaving 14 bases between them. CDR3 protein: CASSQQTGRATEAFF. The DNA for the CDR3 is TGTGCCAGCAGCCAACAAACAGGGAGGGCCACTGAAGCTTTCTTT.

V and J are TRBV20-1 and TRBJ2-5; tentatively, D is TRBD1 (6 bases). The CDR3 totals 13 residues. The V gene lost 5 bases and the J gene lost 4 bases, with 14 bases spanning the gap. Germline loops: CDR1 DFQATT, CDR2 SNEGSKA (reference sequence). The CDR3, as DNA: TGCAGTGCTCCCCTAGACAGGAGAGAGACCCAGTACTTC. Translated, it gives CSAPLDRRETQYF.

The rearrangement links TRBV9 to TRBJ1-1; D might be TRBD1 (6 bases). CDR3 length: 16 amino acids. The germline V gene encodes CDR1 SGDLS and CDR2 YYNGEE. The germline V and J ends were trimmed by 2 bases and 7 bases, with 21 bases remaining between them. The CDR3 spells CASSVSSRDTKGEAFF. CDR3 nucleotides: TGTGCCAGCAGCGTTAGTTCCAGGGACACAAAGGGTGAAGCTTTCTTT. Supplemented by reference TRBV9 and TRBJ1-1, the full variable domain reads DSGVTQTPKHLITATGQRVTLRCSPRSGDLSVYWYQQSLDQGLQFLIQYYNGEERAKGNILERFSAQQFPDLHSELNLSSLELGDSALYFCASSVSSRDTKGEAFFGQGTRLTVV.

This clonotype was seen a few times. V usage is TRBV7-3 and J usage is TRBJ2-3; D not certain. From germline, CDR1 is SGHTA and CDR2 FQGTGA. This CDR3 spans 15 amino acids. Deletions cut 5 bases from V and 0 bases from J, with 12 bases between. CDR3: CASSQSRMSTDTQYF. CDR3 DNA sequence: TGTGCCAGCAGCCAATCTAGGATGAGCACAGATACGCAGTATTTT.

The chain is built from TRBV5-1 and TRBJ2-3; TRBD2 aligns across 7 bases. Germline lookup yields CDR1 SGHRS and CDR2 YFSETQ. The CDR3 is made up of 17 amino acids. The J segment lost 3 bases and the V segment lost 4 bases, leaving 14 bases of the junction unmatched. The CDR3 DNA is TGCGCCAGCAGCCCCCGGCGCGGGGACTACTCAACAGATACGCAGTATTTT. Residues: CASSPRRGDYSTDTQYF. The variable domain in full, completed from reference TRBV5-1 and TRBJ2-3, reads KAGVTQTPRYLIKTRGQQVTLSCSPISGHRSVSWYQQTPGQGLQFLFEYFSETQRNKGNFPGRFSGRQFSNSRSEMNVSTLELGDSALYLCASSPRRGDYSTDTQYFGPGTRLTVL.

The V and J genes are TRBV5-6 and TRBJ2-7; TRBD1 matches 7 bases. The V and J ends lost 0 bases and 4 bases, in that order; junction bases with no gene match: 7. Germline CDR1 is SGHDT and CDR2 is YYEEEE. The CDR3 is 15 residues long. The CDR3 protein is CASSLGPGGPYEQYF. The CDR3 coding sequence is TGTGCCAGCAGCTTGGGCCCAGGGGGACCGTACGAGCAGTACTTC. Drawing the rest from reference TRBV5-6 and TRBJ2-7, the complete variable domain is DAGVTQSPTHLIKTRGQQVTLRCSPKSGHDTVSWYQQALGQGPQFIFQYYEEEERQRGNFPDRFSGHQFPNYSSELNVNALLLGDSALYLCASSLGPGGPYEQYFGPGTRLTVT.

The chain recombines TRBV14 with TRBJ2-7, with D maybe TRBD2 (6 bases). Germline CDR1 is SGHDN and CDR2 is FVKESK. V was trimmed by 1 base and J by 0 bases, leaving 25 bases between them. The CDR3 contains 20 residues. The CDR3 coding sequence is TGTGCCAGCAGCCAAGCTCCTGGACAACAAGCGGCGGGAAACTCCTACGAGCAGTACTTC. This sequence encodes CASSQAPGQQAAGNSYEQYF.

J is TRBJ1-1 and V is TRBV18; D remains unclear. The CDR3 runs to 11 residues. V was cut by 4 bases and J by 8 bases, with 8 bases left in between. Germline CDR1 reads KGHSH; CDR2 reads LQKENI. DNA for the CDR3: TGTGCCAGCTCACAGCTGAGCGAAGCTTTCTTT. Protein: CASSQLSEAFF.

The V call is TRBV4-1, the J call TRBJ1-5; 9 nucleotides line up with TRBD1. The CDR3 sequence is 15 residues long. J was trimmed by 5 bases and V by 5 bases; bases with no gene match: 7. The germline CDR1 and CDR2 sequences are MGHRA and YSYEKL. This chain's CDR3 is CASSSRRDRDQPQHF. For the CDR3, the DNA is TGCGCCAGCAGCTCACGTAGGGACAGGGATCAGCCCCAGCATTTT.

About this clonotype itself: Compared with germline, one end of the junction differs, possibly owing to a read error. This chain connects TRBV11-3 to TRBJ2-5; TRBD2 is a possible D gene (5 bases). The DNA end lines up better with TRBJ2-7; the J call may be wrong. This CDR3 is built from 11 residues. CDR1 is SGHNT and CDR2 is YENEEA in the germline V gene. CDR3 in amino acids: CASSFGGEQYF. The CDR3 bases are TGTGCCAGTAGCTTCGGAGGCGAGCAGTACTTC.

Ten or more counts support this clonotype. V gene TRBV27 combines with J gene TRBJ2-1, with D possibly TRBD2 on 5 matching bases. CDR3 length equals 13 residues. Germline values: CDR1 MNHEY, CDR2 SMNVEV (reference sequence). With 6 bases removed from V and 9 bases from J, the gap between germline ends came to 15 bases. DNA of the CDR3: TGTGCCAGCAGCCTTGGGCCTAGCCTTGAGCAGTTCTTC. Its translation is CASSLGPSLEQFF.

The rearrangement joins TRBV7-2 to TRBJ2-7, with 7 bases lining up with TRBD2. Trimming cost V 5 bases and J 0 bases; bases outside gene matches: 7. CDR3 length: 15 amino acids. Germline lookup yields CDR1 SGHTA and CDR2 FQGNSA. DNA for the CDR3: TGTGCCAGCAGCCACGCGGGCGGGAGCTCCTACGAGCAGTACTTC. It is translated as CASSHAGGSSYEQYF.

The rearrangement links TRBV19 to TRBJ2-1; D not certain. In germline, CDR1 is LNHDA, CDR2 SQIVND (reference sequence). The CDR3 contains 14 residues. The ends were cut back, 3 bases at V and 2 bases at J, with 8 bases in the middle. The CDR3 coding sequence is TGTGCCAGTAGTATTTCCCCAACCTACAATGAGCAGTTCTTC. This encodes CASSISPTYNEQFF.

This chain connects TRBV9 to TRBJ2-1; TRBD1 is a possible D gene (6 bases). Per the germline V gene, CDR1 is SGDLS and CDR2 is YYNGEE. The CDR3 is made up of 17 amino acids. Trimming pared 0 bases from V and 2 bases from J, leaving 15 bases between. The chain's CDR3 is CASSVASQGPTYNEQFF. CDR3 in DNA: TGTGCCAGCAGCGTAGCTAGCCAGGGGCCGACCTACAATGAGCAGTTCTTC.